One sample yielded the 10 T cell receptor beta chains listed below, sequenced in a study of T cells in Graves' hyperthyroidism and ophthalmopathy (dated by TCRdb to the late 2010s). The library was prepared using multiplex PCR. The instrument given in TCRdb is Illumina HiSeq 2000. Amplification of TCR beta CDR3 regions was carried out from RNA transcripts. For the first round of RT-PCR on the TCR CDR3, the HTBI primer set was used together with the Qiagen OneStep RT-PCR kit. The public sequencing data were trimmed at Q25 with fastp and processed into clonotypes with MiXCR by TCRdb, which kept only in-frame beta chains. Entries that share a CDR3 protein sequence are merged under the most common genes and DNA. Here the sample has approximately 600,000 distinct CDR3 sequences; 15% to 20% occur a single time. Clones ranked in the top ten supply approximately 3.8% of the sample. Sequenced input: blood. Every receptor here comes from a woman under 40 with Graves' hyperthyroidism.

V usage is TRBV18 and J usage is TRBJ1-5, with D perhaps matching TRBD1 (6 bases). The germline V and J ends were trimmed by 2 bases and 2 bases, with 10 bases remaining between them. The CDR3 extends over 15 amino acids. Looked up from germline, CDR1 is KGHSH and CDR2 is LQKENI. CDR3 amino acids: CASSPRGARNQPQHF. Here the CDR3 DNA reads TGTGCCAGCTCACCAAGGGGGGCTCGCAATCAGCCCCAGCATTTT.

The rearrangement links TRBV6-2 or TRBV6-3 to TRBJ1-1; 9 bases line up with TRBD1. V was pared by 8 bases and J by 4 bases, with 8 bases of the junction left unmatched. CDR1 MNHEY and CDR2 SVGEGT come from the germline V gene. This CDR3 has 14 residues. CDR3 amino acids: CASQQGAGGTEAFF. DNA of the CDR3: TGTGCCAGCCAACAGGGGGCGGGGGGCACTGAAGCTTTCTTT.

J is TRBJ1-4 and V is TRBV2; D is perhaps TRBD1 (5 bases). Trimming took off 4 bases at V and 4 bases at J, with 10 bases between the two ends. CDR1 and CDR2 (germline): SNHLY, FYNNEI. The CDR3 has 14 amino acids. CDR3 sequence: CASSGGVFNEKLFF. The DNA for the CDR3 is TGTGCCAGCAGTGGAGGGGTCTTTAATGAAAAACTGTTTTTT.

This clonotype has a count of ten or more. The rearrangement uses TRBV20-1 and TRBJ2-3; D might be TRBD2 (6 bases). Germline CDR1 and CDR2: DFQATT and SNEGSKA (reference sequence). The length of the CDR3 is 14 residues. The V end was cut by 3 bases, the J end by 4 bases, with 14 bases between. The CDR3, as DNA: TGCAGTGCTAGTTCGCGACTAGGGGCAGATACGCAGTATTTT. As protein: CSASSRLGADTQYF.

This rearrangement joins TRBV7-3 to TRBJ2-5; 11 nucleotides agree with TRBD2. The trim removed 5 bases at V and 12 bases at J, leaving 14 bases unmatched. The CDR3 consists of 15 residues. CDR1 and CDR2 (germline): SGHTA, FQGTGA. DNA for the CDR3: TGTGCCAGCAGCGTAGCTCCTGGTCTAGCGGGAGGAAAGTACTTC. Protein sequence: CASSVAPGLAGGKYF.

This clonotype appeared a few times. The chain has TRBV6-1 and TRBJ1-1; D call uncertain. Germline CDR1 is MNHNS and CDR2 is SASEGT. This CDR3 has 15 residues. V was trimmed by 5 bases and J by 1 base, leaving 14 bases between them. CDR3 nucleotide sequence: TGTGCCAGCAGTCACCGACCCTGGAGGAACACTGAAGCTTTCTTT. Its translation is CASSHRPWRNTEAFF.

Many counts were recorded for this clonotype. This chain joins TRBV5-1 and TRBJ1-1; D unclear. Trimming shortened V by 0 bases and J by 9 bases, and 18 bases separated the two germline ends. The CDR3 consists of 15 residues. Per the germline V gene, CDR1 is SGHRS and CDR2 is YFSETQ. CDR3 coding DNA: TGCGCCAGCAGCTTGGATAGGACCGACACTGGGAAAGCTTTCTTT. It translates to CASSLDRTDTGKAFF.

The table lists this clonotype with many counts. The CDR3 reads CSGLLAGGSNEQFF. CDR3 sequence (DNA): TGCAGCGGACTCCTAGCGGGAGGGAGCAATGAGCAGTTCTTC. The V call is TRBV29-1, the J call TRBJ2-1; TRBD2 aligns across 12 bases. Germline assignment: CDR1 SQVTM and CDR2 ANQGSEA. The V segment lost 7 bases and the J segment 6 bases; nucleotides outside the gene matches: 7. The length of the CDR3 is 14 residues.

This clonotype was detected only a few times. J is TRBJ2-3 and V is TRBV27; 9 bases agree with TRBD2. Germline CDR1 MNHEY, CDR2 SMNVEV (reference sequence). The CDR3 loop spans 17 amino acids. The V segment lost 3 bases and the J segment 2 bases; nucleotides outside the gene matches: 9. CDR3 loop: CASSFSGLALSTDTQYF. The CDR3, as DNA: TGTGCCAGCAGTTTTTCCGGACTAGCGCTGTCCACAGATACGCAGTATTTT.

This clonotype was detected many times. The chain couples TRBV6-2 or TRBV6-3 to TRBJ2-5, with D maybe TRBD2 (6 bases). In germline, CDR1 is MNHEY, CDR2 SVGEGT. CDR3 length: 15 residues. V was clipped by 2 bases and J by 5 bases, with 15 bases between them. As DNA, the CDR3 is TGTGCCAGCAGTTACGGGAGGAGTAGCTCGGAGACCCAGTACTTC. This gives the protein CASSYGRSSSETQYF.